This T cell receptor beta chain was sequenced during a study of blood T cells in healthy people across ages. The CDR3 loop spans 13 amino acids. It was with a sample-barcoded 5' primer and a J-beta primer mix that a second PCR of roughly 7 to 12 cycles was run. One entry per CDR3 protein, called by TCRdb with MiXCR from the 5' RACE reads. Of about 1.8 million distinct CDR3 sequences listed, about 49% are singletons. The V and J genes are TRBV12-3 or TRBV12-4 and TRBJ2-7; 7 bases are a match to TRBD2. The DNA end is more similar to TRBJ2-5, so the J call may be wrong. The specimen sequenced was blood. The TCR originated in a woman between 40 and 55 years old in good health. In DNA, the CDR3 is TGTGCCAGCAGTGCCGGACTAGTAGAGACCCAGTACTTC. It translates to CASSAGLVETQYF.